The following is a TCR beta chain sequence with its context. Its antigen is still unknown. To make TCR beta libraries, researchers used iRepertoire HTBI primers and Arm-PCR of CDR3 regions. Authors' methods: Sample data revealed roughly 62 TRBV and 14 TRBJ segments. Each CDR3 protein gets one entry after TCRdb re-called the multiplex PCR reads with MiXCR. TCRdb assigned the V and J calls; the authors' analysis was not used. The table has 650,000 to 850,000 distinct CDR3 sequences, 25% to 35% seen once. These data belong to a study of regulatory T cells in long-lasting Graves disease. Study findings and constraints: The study found TRBV28, TRBJ1-2 and TRBJ2-5 favored in persistent disease.

V was trimmed by 5 bases and J by 8 bases, leaving 18 bases between them. Germline V gives CDR1 DFQATT, CDR2 SNEGSKA (reference sequence). The CDR3 totals 14 residues. Time point reported: persistent/refractory GD, antithyroid drugs over 5 years with positive TRAb. Preparation of the TCR library used RNA extracted from PBMCs. Roughly 8.3 milliliters of peripheral blood were taken and placed in EDTA tubes. The TCR comes from a female donor with Graves disease. This rearrangement joins TRBV20-1 to TRBJ1-4, with no clear D. This sample comprised peripheral blood mononuclear cells (PBMCs), obtained when the disease was refractory, from a patient treated with antithyroid drugs. CDR3 coding DNA: TGCAGTGCTCGAGGACCCCCTGAAGGCGAAAAACTGTTTTTT. It is translated as CSARGPPEGEKLFF.